A selection of T cell receptor beta chains follows, all from one sample in a study of cytomegalovirus exposure and HLA in healthy donors. Profiling relied on immunoSEQ multiplex PCR, and the TCRdb table lists in-frame clones only, not all of them. The table includes about 99,000 clones, over 65% detected once. Specimen: PBMCs. The receptors here all came from a woman between 35 and 50 years old in good health and CMV-seronegative. CDR3s include the opening cysteine and the closing phenylalanine or tryptophan. D genes are given only for firm matches. Rows may omit the clone size; those that give it use once, few, many or a size class.

abundance	d_gene	v_gene	j_gene	CDR3nt	CDR3aa
-	TRBD2	TRBV5-4	TRBJ2-7	TGTGCCAGCAGCCCGGGACTAGCGGGAGACGAGCAGTACTTC	CASSPGLAGDEQYF
-	TRBD2	TRBV27	TRBJ2-7	TGTGCCAGCAGTTTGGGAGGGACCTACGAGCAGTACTTC	CASSLGGTYEQYF
-	-	TRBV9	TRBJ2-2	TGTGCCAGCAGCGTAGTATCGGGCGGGGCGAACACCGGGGAGCTGTTTTTT	CASSVVSGGANTGELFF
-	-	TRBV6-5	TRBJ1-3	TGTGCCGGCACGGGCCTGGGAGGATTTGGAAACACCATATATTTT	CAGTGLGGFGNTIYF
-	-	TRBV27	TRBJ2-1	TGTGCCAGCACCCCCGGTCCCGCCAGGCCCAATGAGCAGTTCTTC	CASTPGPARPNEQFF
-	TRBD2	TRBV5-5	TRBJ2-1	TGTGCCAGCAGCCTGCACTTTAGCGGGAGCCGGGATGAGCAGTTCTTC	CASSLHFSGSRDEQFF
-	TRBD1	TRBV28	TRBJ1-2	TGTGCCAGCAGTTTCGGTTTGTTCGGACAGGGAGATATGAACTATGGCTACACCTTC	CASSFGLFGQGDMNYGYTF
-	TRBD1	TRBV7-9	TRBJ1-3	TGTGCCAGCAGCTCTTCGACAGGGCCGTCTGGAAACACCATATATTTT	CASSSSTGPSGNTIYF
-	-	TRBV6-6	TRBJ2-2	TGTGCCGTGGAAGGGGTCGGGGAGCTGTTTTTT	CAVEGVGELFF
-	-	TRBV27	TRBJ2-7	TGTGCCAGCAGTTTGGCCTCCAGGGGTAAATACGAGCAGTACTTC	CASSLASRGKYEQYF
-	-	TRBV15	TRBJ1-5	TGTGCCACCAGCAGAGATGGGAGGGGTGGGCATCAGCCCCAGCATTTT	CATSRDGRGGHQPQHF
-	-	TRBV10-3	TRBJ2-1	TGTGCCATCAGGCAGGACAAGCATAATGAGCAGTTCTTC	CAIRQDKHNEQFF
once	-	TRBV6-5	TRBJ2-7	TGTGCCAGCAGCCAGGGGCAACTATACGAGCAGTACTTC	CASSQGQLYEQYF
once	TRBD1	TRBV5-1	TRBJ1-1	TGCGCCAGCAGCTTGTACGGACAGGGTGTAACTGAAGCTTTCTTT	CASSLYGQGVTEAFF
-	TRBD1	TRBV18	TRBJ1-5	TGTGCCAGCTCACCACGGGACAGGGAGAATCAGCCCCAGCATTTT	CASSPRDRENQPQHF
-	-	TRBV2	TRBJ2-5	TGTGCCAGCAACCCAGACCTTTTAGGGTGGCCAGGTCAAGGAGGAGAGACCCAGTACTTC	CASNPDLLGWPGQGGETQYF
-	-	TRBV11-3	TRBJ2-2	TGTGCCAGCAGCTTAGAAGGGGCCGGGGAGCTGTTTTTT	CASSLEGAGELFF
few	TRBD1	TRBV15	TRBJ1-5	TGTGCCACCAGTGCCGGGACAGGGTACCAGCCCCAGCATTTT	CATSAGTGYQPQHF
-	-	TRBV19	TRBJ2-1	TGTGCCAGTAGTATAAAGAGGAACCCCTACAATGAGCAGTTCTTC	CASSIKRNPYNEQFF
-	-	TRBV28	TRBJ2-7	TGTGCCACCGAACAGGGAGCTGGGAACGAGCAGTACTTC	CATEQGAGNEQYF
-	TRBD1	TRBV15	TRBJ2-1	TGTGCCACCCGAGGGACAGGGAGTTTGAATGAGCAGTTCTTC	CATRGTGSLNEQFF
-	-	TRBV14	TRBJ1-2	TGTGCCAGCAGCCAGGAGGCACAGGGATATGGCTACACCTTC	CASSQEAQGYGYTF
-	-	TRBV7-8	TRBJ2-7	TGTGCCAGCAGCTCGAGCCCGTACGAGCAGTACTTC	CASSSSPYEQYF
-	-	TRBV14	TRBJ1-5	TGTGCCAACAGCCAAGAACCAAACCTAAGCAATCAGCCCCAGCATTTT	CANSQEPNLSNQPQHF
-	-	TRBV30	TRBJ2-2	TGTGCCTGGGGAGAAGGGGTATCCGGGGAGCTGTTTTTT	CAWGEGVSGELFF
-	TRBD2	TRBV18	TRBJ2-1	TGTGCCAGCTCACCACCTTCTGGGGGACTAGCGGGGAGCTCCTACAATGAGCAGTTCTTC	CASSPPSGGLAGSSYNEQFF
-	-	TRBV14	TRBJ2-5	TGTGCCAGCAGCCAAGAGAGGCAGACCCAGTACTTC	CASSQERQTQYF
few	TRBD1	TRBV19	TRBJ2-7	TGTGCCAGTAGTAAAAGGGGGCTGAGCTCCTACGAGCAGTACTTC	CASSKRGLSSYEQYF
-	-	TRBV11-2	TRBJ2-2	TGTGCCAGCAGCCCCGGGGTGAACACCGGGGAGCTGTTTTTT	CASSPGVNTGELFF
-	TRBD2	TRBV29-1	TRBJ2-1	TGCAGCGTACGAGGACTAGCGGGAGTCAATGAGCAGTTCTTC	CSVRGLAGVNEQFF
-	-	TRBV14	TRBJ2-6	TGTGCCAGCAGCCAAGGAGGGTACTCTGGGGCCAACGTCCTGACTTTC	CASSQGGYSGANVLTF
-	-	TRBV27	TRBJ2-7	TGTGCCAGCAGTTTCGGGTCGGGCGAGCAGTACTTC	CASSFGSGEQYF
few	TRBD1	TRBV6-6	TRBJ1-2	TGTGCCAGCAGTTACTCAGAGGGGGCTCAGGGCTACACCTTC	CASSYSEGAQGYTF
few	-	TRBV2	TRBJ1-1	TGTGCTACCAGGGGAGGGATGATGCACACTGAAGCTTTCTTT	CATRGGMMHTEAFF
-	TRBD2	TRBV5-1	TRBJ2-3	TGCGCCAGCAGCTCCGTGTTCGCGGGAGGAAGGGCAGATACGCAGTATTTT	CASSSVFAGGRADTQYF
-	TRBD1	TRBV7-9	TRBJ2-1	TGTGCCAGCAGCTTAGGTCTAGGACAGGGCCACCATGAGCAGTTCTTC	CASSLGLGQGHHEQFF
-	-	TRBV9	TRBJ2-3	TGTGCCAGCAGCGTAGTCGGAGATACGCAGTATTTT	CASSVVGDTQYF
-	-	TRBV11-2	TRBJ1-2	TGTGCCAGCAGCTTATGGGAGAACTATGGCTACACCTTC	CASSLWENYGYTF
-	-	TRBV4-3	TRBJ2-3	TGCGCCAGCAGCCCGAGAGGCCCCACAGATACGCAGTATTTT	CASSPRGPTDTQYF
once	-	TRBV29-1	TRBJ1-2	TGCAGCGTTGAGAGTTCGACTCTAGCTAACTATGGCTACACCTTC	CSVESSTLANYGYTF
-	-	TRBV4-3	TRBJ2-1	TGCGCCAGCAGCTTAACCGCGGGGCGGAGCTCCTACAATGAGCAGTTCTTC	CASSLTAGRSSYNEQFF
-	TRBD1	TRBV19	TRBJ1-2	TGTGCCAGTTCGGGACAGGCGGGTGGCTACACCTTC	CASSGQAGGYTF
-	TRBD1	TRBV19	TRBJ2-7	TGTGCCAGCGGTACCAGGGGGTATAGCTCCTACGAGCAGTACTTC	CASGTRGYSSYEQYF
-	-	TRBV21-1	TRBJ1-6	TGTGCCAGCAGCCCATTTTATTCACCCCTCCACTTT	CASSPFYSPLHF
-	-	TRBV12-5	TRBJ1-1	TGTGCTAGTGGTTTGGTATCCCGCGGAGGCACGAACACTGAAGCTTTCTTT	CASGLVSRGGTNTEAFF
-	-	TRBV2	TRBJ2-5	TGTGCCAGCAGCGTCAGGGCCGAGACCCAGTACTTC	CASSVRAETQYF
once	TRBD1	TRBV4-2	TRBJ1-1	TGTGCCAGCAGCCCGCAATTAATCCGGACAGGTTACACTGAAGCTTTCTTT	CASSPQLIRTGYTEAFF
-	-	TRBV28	TRBJ1-5	TGTGCCAGCAGTTTAGCGGGGTACAATCAGCCCCAGCATTTT	CASSLAGYNQPQHF
-	TRBD1	TRBV10-3	TRBJ1-2	TGTGCCATCAGTGAGTCGTGGGGACAGGGGGGATATGGCTACACCTTC	CAISESWGQGGYGYTF
once	TRBD2	TRBV9	TRBJ2-3	TGTGCCAGTCAACTAGCGGGAGCTACAGATACGCAGTATTTT	CASQLAGATDTQYF
once	TRBD1	TRBV28	TRBJ2-7	TGTGCCAGCAGCTCTAGACAGGGGAGCTCCTACGAGCAGTACTTC	CASSSRQGSSYEQYF
once	-	TRBV7-6	TRBJ1-1	TGTGCCAGCAGCTTACTGGCCGGGGGCACTGAAGCTTTCTTT	CASSLLAGGTEAFF
-	-	TRBV19	TRBJ2-5	TGTGCCAGTAGTTCAGGGACCATCAGGGGAGAGACCCAGTACTTC	CASSSGTIRGETQYF
once	-	TRBV7-2	TRBJ1-2	TGTGCCAGCAGCCCCAGACAGGTTATCTATGGCTACACCTTC	CASSPRQVIYGYTF
-	TRBD2	TRBV6-6	TRBJ2-7	TGTGCCAGCAGTCGGACTAGCGGGAGGCGCACCTACGAGCAGTACTTC	CASSRTSGRRTYEQYF
-	TRBD1	TRBV4-3	TRBJ1-2	TGCGCCAGCAGCCAAGGGACAGGGGGCGATGGCTACACCTTC	CASSQGTGGDGYTF
few	-	TRBV5-1	TRBJ1-1	TGCGCCAGCAGCTTCGAGGGTAACACTGAAGCTTTCTTT	CASSFEGNTEAFF